Below, one T cell receptor beta chain is given with its context. Trimming removed 5 bases at V and 1 base at J, with 13 bases between. Germline values: CDR1 SGHAT, CDR2 FQNNGV. CDR3 length: 15 residues. This record belongs to a study of memory CD4+ T cells and cytomegalovirus serostatus. The sort gate was single viable CD3+CD4+CD8-CD45RO+ cells for memory CD4+ T cells. Assay: immunoSEQ multiplex PCR; the TCRdb copy retains only in-frame clones and omits some. Of roughly 64,000 clones listed, about 74% are singletons. The chain combines TRBV11-2 with TRBJ2-3, with D tentatively TRBD2 (6 bases). The clonotype originates from an adult in good health and CMV-seronegative. Input material: memory CD4+ T cells from blood. This chain's CDR3 is CASSPSATRTDTQYF. CDR3 DNA sequence: TGTGCCAGCAGCCCTAGCGCCACCCGCACAGATACGCAGTATTTT.